This T cell receptor beta chain was recovered during a study of T cell responses to AZD1222 COVID-19 vaccine. The germline V gene encodes CDR1 MNHEY and CDR2 SVGAGI. The ends lost 7 bases at V and 5 bases at J; junction bases unmatched: 10. This CDR3 has 14 residues. The method was immunoSEQ multiplex PCR; TCRdb's version includes in-frame clones alone and lacks a portion of them. The sample lists tens of thousands of clones; 88% were seen once. The TCR comes from an adult who received the MenACWY meningococcal vaccine as a control. Sample: peripheral blood, taken 28 days after the second dose of the MenACWY control vaccine. J is TRBJ1-1 and V is TRBV6-5, with 7 bases fitting TRBD1. The CDR3 nucleotides are TGTGCCAGCATCCGAGGGGGCTTGGGGACTGAAGCTTTCTTT. It yields the protein CASIRGGLGTEAFF.